Shown below are 32 T cell receptor beta chains from a single sample sequenced in a study of neurological immune-mediated disorders. TCRdb reanalysed the 5' RACE reads using MiXCR and keeps one entry per CDR3 protein. The sample contains 69,000 or so distinct CDR3 sequences, roughly 4.9% of which appear only once. Sequencing input: PBMCs. These receptors originate from a woman aged 70-85 years with multiple sclerosis.

This clonotype occurred many times. V gene TRBV20-1 combines with J gene TRBJ1-2; maybe TRBD1 (6 bases). V was clipped by 0 bases and J by 2 bases, with 19 bases between them. The CDR3 loop spans 17 amino acids. The V gene's germline CDR1 is DFQATT and CDR2 SNEGSKA (reference sequence). The CDR3 DNA is TGCAGTGCTAGAGACCCCATGCGGACAGTGGGAAACTATGGCTACACCTTC. It codes for CSARDPMRTVGNYGYTF.

This clonotype was recorded many times. This chain links TRBV12-3 or TRBV12-4 with TRBJ2-5; 7 bases match TRBD2. V shed 5 bases and J 10 bases; nucleotides not matched to a gene: 4. The CDR3 runs 11 residues. In DNA form, the CDR3 reads TGTGCCAGCAGTCGGGACTATTTCCAGTACTTC. It translates to CASSRDYFQYF.

The chain combines TRBV25-1 with TRBJ2-1; perhaps TRBD1 as D (6 bases). This CDR3 comprises 15 residues. From germline, CDR1 is MGHDK and CDR2 SYGVNS. V lost 6 bases and J lost 5, with 17 bases in between. For the CDR3, the DNA is TGTGCCAGCAGCAGCGCTCCGGGACACAACAATGAGCAGTTCTTC. This sequence encodes CASSSAPGHNNEQFF.

The chain uses TRBV12-3 or TRBV12-4 and TRBJ1-2; TRBD1 is a possible D gene (5 bases). Trimming shortened V by 7 bases and J by 4 bases, and 13 bases separated the two germline ends. The CDR3 runs to 13 residues. The CDR3 DNA sequence: TGTGCCAGCATCCCTCGGAGGGGCTATGGCTACACCTTC. Translating it yields CASIPRRGYGYTF.

In its sample, this clonotype was seen many times. The chain has TRBV6-2 or TRBV6-3 and TRBJ2-2; D not resolved. CDR1 and CDR2 (germline): MNHEY, SVGEGT. Between the trimmed V and J ends, which lost 2 bases and 2 bases, there was a span of 6 bases. The CDR3 loop spans 14 amino acids. The CDR3 DNA is TGTGCCAGCAGTTACAGGGTTAACACCGGGGAGCTGTTTTTT. This gives the protein CASSYRVNTGELFF.

This clonotype was seen at least ten times. In DNA form, the CDR3 reads TGCAGCGTTGAAAAGGGGGGGGGTGGAGAGACCCAGTACTTC. Translation: CSVEKGGGGETQYF. The chain combines TRBV29-1 with TRBJ2-5; tentatively, D is TRBD2 (7 bases). The CDR3 covers 14 residues. With 2 bases removed from V and 4 bases from J, the gap between germline ends came to 14 bases. Germline CDR1 and CDR2: SQVTM and ANQGSEA.

This rearrangement joins TRBV12-3 or TRBV12-4 to TRBJ1-2; 10 nucleotides agree with TRBD1. Trimming at V came to 5 bases and at J to 7 bases, leaving 7 bases not matched to a gene. The CDR3 is 14 residues long. CDR3: CASSPRDRGFGYTF. The CDR3 DNA reads as TGTGCCAGCAGTCCTCGGGACAGGGGTTTTGGCTACACCTTC.

This clonotype was seen many times. The junction shows a germline mismatch at one end, possibly a read error. J is TRBJ2-7 and V is TRBV20-1, with D perhaps matching TRBD1 (6 bases). CDR1 is DFQATT, CDR2 SNEGSKA, per germline (reference sequence). The CDR3 totals 14 residues. CDR3 sequence: CRANPPTGRYEQYF. CDR3 DNA: TGCAGAGCTAACCCCCCCACAGGGAGATACGAGCAGTACTTC.

This clonotype occurred many times. J is TRBJ1-1 and V is TRBV3-1; D is undetermined. The CDR3 loop spans 14 amino acids. Germline values: CDR1 LGHDT, CDR2 YNNKEL (reference sequence). Deletions cut 4 bases from V and 1 base from J, with 10 bases between. CDR3 amino acids: CASSRLRENTEAFF. The CDR3 nucleotides are TGTGCCAGCAGCCGTCTTCGAGAGAACACTGAAGCTTTCTTT.

This clonotype was seen many times. The J gene is TRBJ2-3, the V gene TRBV9; 10 bases fit TRBD1. The junction had 7 bases not matched to a gene; V was cut back by 3 bases and J by 3 bases. This CDR3 is 16 amino acids long. In germline, CDR1 is SGDLS, CDR2 YYNGEE. CDR3 nucleotides: TGTGCCAGCAGCGCCCAACCGGGACAGGGGACAGATACGCAGTATTTT. Its protein is CASSAQPGQGTDTQYF.

Points on this clonotype: This may be a read error: a much more frequent sequence differs by one nucleotide. The chain combines TRBV7-9 with TRBJ2-2, with D possibly called TRBD1 or TRBD2 (5 bases each). The germline V and J ends were trimmed by 7 bases and 5 bases, with 14 bases remaining between them. There are 14 residues in the CDR3. Germline CDR1 is SEHNR and CDR2 is FQNEAQ (reference sequence). CDR3 sequence: CASNPRWGTGELFF. CDR3 nucleotides: TGTGCCAGCAACCCGAGGTGGGGGACCGGGGAGCTGTTTTTT.

This clonotype was detected many times. The CDR3 sequence: CASSYSGRGHFNQPQHF. The DNA of the CDR3 is TGTGCCAGCAGTTACTCGGGCAGGGGCCATTTCAATCAGCCCCAGCATTTT. This sequence joins TRBV6-2 or TRBV6-3 and TRBJ1-5; weak D call: TRBD1 (6 bases). This CDR3 is built from 17 residues. Trimming left V 0 bases short and J 3 bases short, with 15 bases between. In germline, CDR1 is MNHEY, CDR2 SVGEGT.

About this clonotype: This may arise from a read error, as a much more abundant clone is one base away. The V and J genes are TRBV20-1 and TRBJ2-7; the D gene is possibly TRBD2 (6 bases). CDR1 and CDR2 from the germline V gene are DFQATT and SNEGSKA (reference sequence). Trimming cost V 2 bases and J 2 bases, with 16 bases left between them. There are 15 residues in the CDR3. The CDR3: CSARSGGMGAYEQYF. The CDR3 coding sequence is TGCAGTGCTAGAAGTGGCGGGATGGGCGCCTACGAGCAGTACTTC.

This clonotype came up many times. The chain carries TRBV4-2 and TRBJ1-5; 8 bases line up with TRBD1. Per germline, CDR1 LGHNA and CDR2 YNFKEQ. The junction had 8 bases not matched to a gene; V was cut back by 0 bases and J by 4 bases. The CDR3 is 17 residues long. The CDR3 is CASSQDAIDRGNQPQHF. The CDR3 DNA follows: TGTGCCAGCAGCCAAGATGCCATCGACAGGGGAAATCAGCCCCAGCATTTT.

In this sample, this clonotype turned up many times. The chain is built from TRBV15 and TRBJ2-3; D unresolved. The germline V gene encodes CDR1 LNHNV and CDR2 YYDKDF (reference sequence). CDR3 length equals 13 residues. V lost 0 bases and J lost 9, with 10 bases in between. CDR3 DNA sequence: TGTGCCACCAGCAGAGATCAAGGACGGACGCAGTATTTT. Encoded protein: CATSRDQGRTQYF.

This clonotype has at least ten counts. The CDR3 protein is CSASDDSTDTQYF. For the CDR3, the DNA is TGCAGCGCCTCGGACGACAGCACAGATACGCAGTATTTT. The rearrangement links TRBV29-1 to TRBJ2-3; D not certain. Trimming took 7 bases from V and 0 from J, leaving 11 bases between them. Per germline, CDR1 SQVTM and CDR2 ANQGSEA. The CDR3 runs 13 residues.

This clonotype was seen many times. The V call is TRBV24-1, the J call TRBJ2-3; D unclear. Germline V CDR1 and CDR2: KGHDR, SFDVKD. Trimming shortened V by 5 bases and J by 4 bases, and 9 bases separated the two germline ends. The CDR3 covers 13 residues. The CDR3 nucleotides read TGTGCCACCAGTGCGGCAGCCTCAGATACGCAGTATTTT. This encodes CATSAAASDTQYF.

At least ten counts were recorded for this clonotype. This chain uses TRBV20-1 with TRBJ2-7, with 9 bases identical to TRBD2. The CDR3 length is 17 residues. The germline V gene has CDR1 DFQATT and CDR2 SNEGSKA (reference sequence). DNA for the CDR3: TGCAGCCTACTAGATGGTAGCGGGAGTTCTTCTGCATACGAGCAGTACTTC. It yields the protein CSLLDGSGSSSAYEQYF.

This clonotype has a count of ten or more. This chain connects TRBV20-1 to TRBJ2-3; D is perhaps TRBD1 or TRBD2 (5 bases each). The V gene's germline CDR1 is DFQATT and CDR2 SNEGSKA (reference sequence). This CDR3 comprises 14 residues. CDR3 sequence reads: CSPKGRERTDTQYF. The CDR3 DNA sequence: TGCAGCCCTAAGGGGAGAGAGCGCACAGATACGCAGTATTTT.

This clonotype was detected ten times or more. The rearrangement joins TRBV4-3 to TRBJ2-7, with 7 positions matching TRBD2. CDR3 length: 17 residues. V lost 1 base and J lost 1; bases outside the gene matches: 10. CDR1 is LGHNA, CDR2 YSLEER, per germline. In nucleotides, the CDR3 is TGCGCCAGCAGCCAAGTTTGGGGTCCTAGCGGATCCTACGAGCAGTACTTC. Amino acid sequence: CASSQVWGPSGSYEQYF.

This clonotype was counted many times. The CDR3 coding sequence is TGTGCCAGCAGCTTAGGGAGTCCCGGTGAGCAGTTCTTC. It specifies CASSLGSPGEQFF. V gene TRBV7-3 combines with J gene TRBJ2-1; D is perhaps TRBD2 (5 bases). Trimming cost V 2 bases and J 9 bases, with 11 bases left between them. Germline V CDR1 and CDR2: SGHTA, FQGTGA. The CDR3 has 13 residues.

This clonotype was counted at least ten times. The chain links TRBV6-5 to TRBJ1-6, with TRBD1 matching 10 bases. CDR1 and CDR2 from the germline V gene are MNHEY and SVGAGI. Trimming removed 6 bases from V and 5 bases from J; junction bases left unmatched: 4. This CDR3 spans 15 amino acids. The CDR3, as DNA: TGTGCCAGCAGCCGCGGGACAGGGGATAATTCACCCCTCCACTTT. It is translated as CASSRGTGDNSPLHF.

This clonotype was seen repeatedly, ten times or more. The rearrangement links TRBV7-9 to TRBJ2-1; D not resolved. CDR1 SEHNR and CDR2 FQNEAQ come from the germline V gene (reference sequence). V was shortened by 5 bases and J by 8 bases, with 10 bases between the two germline ends. The CDR3 is 12 residues long. CDR3 nucleotides: TGTGCCAGCAGCCCGTCGATAGATGAGCAGTTCTTC. This translates into CASSPSIDEQFF.

At least ten counts were recorded for this clonotype. The chain combines TRBV20-1 with TRBJ2-1; D may match TRBD1 or TRBD2 (5 bases each). Germline V CDR1 and CDR2: DFQATT, SNEGSKA (reference sequence). The CDR3 sequence is 12 residues long. Trimming took off 1 base at V and 9 bases at J, with 10 bases between the two ends. The CDR3 loop reads CSARGGMTEQFF. The DNA of the CDR3 is TGCAGTGCTAGAGGGGGGATGACTGAGCAGTTCTTC.

This chain connects TRBV5-1 to TRBJ1-1; 9 bases align to TRBD1. J gave up 4 bases and V 6 bases, and 4 bases lay outside the gene matches. This CDR3 has 13 amino acids. CDR1 and CDR2 (germline): SGHRS, YFSETQ. The CDR3 DNA reads TGCGCCAGCACAAGACAGGGGGGCACTGAAGCTTTCTTT. This encodes CASTRQGGTEAFF.

This clonotype was recorded at least ten times. The chain combines TRBV20-1 with TRBJ1-3; 8 nucleotides align to TRBD1. This CDR3 has 16 amino acids. Per the germline V gene, CDR1 is DFQATT and CDR2 is SNEGSKA (reference sequence). J lost 5 bases, V lost 5 bases, and 14 bases had no gene match. The CDR3 DNA is TGCAGTGCTCAGAACCCTCGGACAGGGCCGAGAAACACCATATATTTT. Protein sequence: CSAQNPRTGPRNTIYF.

Notes on this clonotype: The conserved phenylalanine or tryptophan normally closing the CDR3 is absent here, so this likely arose from a read error. The V gene is TRBV3-1, the J gene TRBJ2-7, with TRBD2 matching over 9 bases. V lost 1 base, J lost 6 bases, and 10 bases stayed unmatched. This CDR3 has 16 amino acids. Germline lookup yields CDR1 LGHDT and CDR2 YNNKEL (reference sequence). CDR3 nucleotide sequence: TGTGCCAGCAGCCAAGGACGGGGAGCGGGAGGAAGCGAGCAGTACTAC. Amino acids: CASSQGRGAGGSEQYY.

This clonotype was recorded many times. The V gene is TRBV7-2, the J gene TRBJ2-2; 7 bases map to TRBD1. V lost 4 bases, J lost 2 bases, and 4 bases stayed unmatched. The CDR3 runs 15 residues. Germline V gene lookup returns CDR1 SGHTA and CDR2 FQGNSA. The CDR3 DNA reads as TGTGCCAGCAGCTCCGGACAGGTCAACACCGGGGAGCTGTTTTTT. The encoded protein is CASSSGQVNTGELFF.

This clonotype was counted at least ten times. The chain is built from TRBV5-6 and TRBJ2-1, with TRBD2 as a possible D gene (6 bases). V lost 6 bases, J lost 2 bases, and 18 bases lay in between. The CDR3 consists of 16 residues. Germline CDR1 and CDR2: SGHDT and YYEEEE. As DNA, the CDR3 is TGTGCCAGCACCCCACTCCTCAGCGGGCCCTACAATGAGCAGTTCTTC. Its protein is CASTPLLSGPYNEQFF.

This clonotype was counted only a few times. This chain links TRBV12-3 or TRBV12-4 with TRBJ2-2; the match to TRBD2 covers 9 bases. This CDR3 has 16 amino acids. The V gene end was trimmed by 3 bases and the J gene end by 7 bases; junction bases not matched to a gene: 9. CDR3 nucleotide sequence: TGTGCCAGCAGTTTCGGCGGGAGGGCCGGCGGCGGGGAGCTGTTTTTT. This encodes CASSFGGRAGGGELFF.

This clonotype showed up many times. One end of the junction varies from germline; a read error may be responsible. V usage is TRBV5-1 and J usage is TRBJ2-3, with 10 positions matching TRBD2. Germline V gene sequence: CDR1 SGHRS, CDR2 YFSETQ. CDR3 length: 14 residues. This chain's CDR3 is CASSLDKREGNEGF. CDR3 DNA sequence: TGCGCCAGCAGCTTGGACAAGCGGGAGGGGAATGAAGGATTT.

The table lists this clonotype with many counts. The chain is built from TRBV5-6 and TRBJ2-1, with 11 nucleotides matching TRBD2. V lost 2 bases to trimming and J lost 7 bases; unmatched junction nucleotides: 5. The CDR3 sequence is 15 residues long. CDR1 is SGHDT, CDR2 YYEEEE, per germline. The CDR3 nucleotides read TGTGCCAGCAGCTTCTTAGCGGGAGGGCGGAATGAGCAGTTCTTC. This sequence encodes CASSFLAGGRNEQFF.